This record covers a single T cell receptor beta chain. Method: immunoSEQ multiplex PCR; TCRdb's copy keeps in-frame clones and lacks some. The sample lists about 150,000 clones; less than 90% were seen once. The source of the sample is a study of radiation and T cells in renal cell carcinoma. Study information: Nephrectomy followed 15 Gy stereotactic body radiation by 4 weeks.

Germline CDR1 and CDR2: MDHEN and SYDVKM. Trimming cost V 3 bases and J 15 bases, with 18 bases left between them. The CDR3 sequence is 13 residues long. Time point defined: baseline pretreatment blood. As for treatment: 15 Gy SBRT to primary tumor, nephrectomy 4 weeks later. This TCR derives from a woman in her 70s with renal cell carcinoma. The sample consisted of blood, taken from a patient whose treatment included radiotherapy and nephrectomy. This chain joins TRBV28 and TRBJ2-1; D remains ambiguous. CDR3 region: CASSFFQMRMWFF. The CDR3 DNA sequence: TGTGCCAGCAGTTTCTTTCAGATGAGGATGTGGTTCTTC.